Below are 9 T cell receptor beta chains sequenced from a single sample in a study of molecular identifiers for immune sequencing clone quantification. TCRdb analysed the PCR reads with MiXCR anew, one entry per CDR3 protein. The table shows approximately 680,000 distinct CDR3 sequences, with roughly 25% occurring only once. Sample: naive CD8+ T cells from blood, with Jurkat cell RNA spiked in. This sample's subset: FACS-sorted CD8+CD4-CCR7+CD45RA+ naive T cells. These receptors all come from a human donor in good health. Some libraries in this study had Jurkat cell RNA spiked in.

In regard to this clonotype: A much more abundant neighbour one base away suggests this may be a read error. The chain has TRBV3-1 and TRBJ2-7, with 9 bases matching TRBD1. The CDR3 is 14 residues long. Germline V gene lookup returns CDR1 LGHDT and CDR2 YNNKEL (reference sequence). The CDR3 coding sequence is TGTGCCCGCAGCCCATCCGGGACAGGGAGGGAGCAGTACTTC. This codes for CARSPSGTGREQYF.

In regard to this clonotype: Given a much more abundant clone one base away, this may be a read error. The V call is TRBV12-3 or TRBV12-4, the J call TRBJ2-3; D uncertain. This CDR3 is 12 amino acids long. CDR3 coding DNA: TGTACCAGCAGTTTATCAGTGTTGCCGCAGTATTTT. Translated, it gives CTSSLSVLPQYF.

This clonotype has only one observation. A single base separates this from a much larger clone, so it may be a read error. The genes are TRBV13 and TRBJ2-7; D is perhaps TRBD2 (6 bases). The CDR3 covers 13 residues. Germline values: CDR1 PRHDT, CDR2 FYEKMQ (reference sequence). CDR3 bases: TGTGCCAGCAGCCTCAGCGGGCCCGACGAGCGGTACTTC. It translates to CASSLSGPDERYF.

With respect to this clonotype: This may be a read error, as it is one base from a much larger clone. The rearrangement joins TRBV4-1 to TRBJ1-5; D not certain. V lost 3 bases to trimming and J lost 0 bases, with 12 bases between them. CDR1 is MGHRA, CDR2 YSYEKL, per germline. This CDR3 spans 16 amino acids. The CDR3 here is CASSQSTGYSNQPQHF. The CDR3 region has the DNA TGCGCCAGCAGCCAGAGTACCGGGTATAGCAATCAGCCCCAGCATTTT.

This clonotype was recorded a few times. This chain joins TRBV19 and TRBJ2-7; 7 bases line up with TRBD1. Trimming at V came to 3 bases and at J to 3 bases, leaving 11 bases not matched to a gene. The CDR3 runs 16 residues. From germline, CDR1 is LNHDA and CDR2 SQIVND (reference sequence). CDR3 sequence (DNA): TGTGCCAGTAGTATTGCTCCGGCAGGGGGAAACTACGAGCAGTACTTC. It encodes CASSIAPAGGNYEQYF.

This clonotype was picked up many times. This sequence joins TRBV4-3 and TRBJ1-1, with unresolved D. Germline CDR1 is LGHNA and CDR2 is YSLEER. V lost 0 bases and J 3 bases, leaving 17 bases between the germline ends. The CDR3 extends over 17 amino acids. In DNA form, the CDR3 reads TGCGCCAGCAGCCAAGATCGCGGACCCAGCGGGGACACTGAAGCTTTCTTT. Its protein product is CASSQDRGPSGDTEAFF.

This clonotype was recorded at least ten times. V and J are TRBV4-1 and TRBJ1-2; D unclear. Germline lookup yields CDR1 MGHRA and CDR2 YSYEKL. This CDR3 region has 17 residues. The V and J ends lost 1 base and 5 bases respectively, with 20 bases between them. CDR3 protein: CASSQVPTGPAGYGYTF. The CDR3 DNA sequence: TGCGCCAGCAGCCAAGTCCCGACCGGACCCGCCGGTTATGGCTACACCTTC.

Ten or more counts support this clonotype. V usage is TRBV6-5 and J usage is TRBJ2-7; 8 bases align to TRBD1. In germline, CDR1 is MNHEY, CDR2 SVGAGI. The CDR3 has 15 amino acids. The V and J ends lost 5 bases and 3 bases, in that order; junction bases with no gene match: 9. The CDR3 sequence: CASSESRGRIYEQYF. The CDR3 coding sequence is TGTGCCAGCAGTGAGTCCAGGGGGCGAATCTACGAGCAGTACTTC.

As concerns this clonotype: This likely comes from a read error, as the CDR3 has no conserved phenylalanine or tryptophan at its end. The rearrangement links TRBV12-3 or TRBV12-4 to TRBJ2-5, with D possibly being TRBD2 (6 bases). This CDR3 region has 13 residues. Between the trimmed V and J ends, which lost 3 bases and 3 bases, there was a span of 8 bases. CDR3: CASSFPGEETQYL. DNA of the CDR3: TGTGCCAGCAGTTTCCCGGGAGAAGAGACCCAGTACTTG.